Listed here is a single T cell receptor beta chain. The antigen remains unidentified. The data were obtained in a study of cytomegalovirus exposure and HLA in healthy donors. Whole-study results and caveats: The study recorded about 160 TCR beta chains that were cytomegalovirus-associated. Prior analysis indicated that the majority of TCR beta V segments exhibited productivity approximately 90% or approximately 30% of the time. The study found most TCR sequences rare, yet found some public TCRs in many donors.

Amplification used 60 Vbeta primers and 13 Jbeta primers. Clones were read by immunoSEQ multiplex PCR, and TCRdb kept only the in-frame ones, dropping some. The sample lists around 95,000 clones, roughly four fifths occurring once. Trimming shortened V by 5 bases and J by 4 bases, and 9 bases separated the two germline ends. This CDR3 is 13 amino acids long. Looked up from germline, CDR1 is MNHNS and CDR2 is SASEGT. The TCR comes from a female donor in good health and CMV-seropositive. Material for sequencing was PBMCs. The V gene is TRBV6-1, the J gene TRBJ1-5; a possible D gene is TRBD1 (6 bases). In DNA, the CDR3 is TGTGCCAGCAGTACAACAGGGAATCAGCCCCAGCATTTT. This gives the protein CASSTTGNQPQHF.